What follows are 19 T cell receptor beta chains derived from one specimen sequenced in a study of CD8 T cells in Susac syndrome. cDNA came from about 0.5 to 1 ug RNA primed by random hexamers. In TCRdb, the immunoSEQ multiplex PCR reads were re-called with MiXCR into one record per CDR3 protein. This sample yields about 180,000 distinct CDR3 sequences, of which roughly 95% are seen a single time; 0.12% belongs to the top ten. Sequenced material: CD4+ T cells from PBMCs. All receptors derive from a human donor with Susac syndrome.

The chain is built from TRBV7-2 and TRBJ1-5; possible D gene TRBD1, 5 bases. Germline assignment: CDR1 SGHTA and CDR2 FQGNSA. V gave up 8 bases and J gave up 5 bases, with 13 bases separating them. The CDR3 runs 13 residues. The DNA of the CDR3 is TGTGCCAGCTCGTGGGGGTGGGATCAGCCCCAGCATTTT. Its translation: CASSWGWDQPQHF.

The chain links TRBV5-4 to TRBJ1-2; 7 nucleotides agree with TRBD1. Germline assignment: CDR1 SGHNT and CDR2 YYREEE (reference sequence). The CDR3 runs 15 residues. V was clipped by 0 bases and J by 4 bases; unmatched bases: 6. The CDR3 sequence is CASSLGAGGSYGYTF. The CDR3 DNA is TGTGCCAGCAGCTTGGGTGCAGGGGGAAGCTATGGCTACACCTTC.

This sequence joins TRBV7-9 and TRBJ2-3, with TRBD1 as a possible D gene (6 bases). Germline V gene lookup returns CDR1 SEHNR and CDR2 FQNEAQ (reference sequence). Trimming left V 4 bases short and J 6 bases short, with 14 bases between. This CDR3 has 14 residues. The CDR3 here is CASSSGHPTDTQYF. In DNA, the CDR3 is TGTGCCAGCAGCTCGGGACACCCGACGGATACGCAGTATTTT.

The chain has TRBV4-1 and TRBJ2-3; D remains unclear. The CDR3 is made up of 15 amino acids. Germline V gives CDR1 MGHRA, CDR2 YSYEKL. V was shortened by 2 bases and J by 0 bases, with 9 bases between the two germline ends. Written as DNA, the CDR3 is TGCGCCAGCAGCCAAACCGGACCAAGCACAGATACGCAGTATTTT. Translating gives CASSQTGPSTDTQYF.

This clonotype was picked up a small number of times. This chain joins TRBV2 and TRBJ2-5; unclear D gene. CDR3 length equals 14 residues. CDR1 and CDR2 (germline): SNHLY, FYNNEI. The V end lost 4 bases, the J end lost 2 bases, and 11 bases lay between the germline ends. The CDR3 region is CASSGGGLQETQYF. The CDR3 coding sequence is TGTGCCAGCAGTGGCGGTGGGCTACAAGAGACCCAGTACTTC. Using reference TRBV2 and TRBJ2-5 for the parts outside the CDR3, the full variable domain is EPEVTQTPSHQVTQMGQEVILRCVPISNHLYFYWYRQILGQKVEFLVSFYNNEISEKSEIFDDQFSVERPDGSNFTLKIRSTKLEDSAMYFCASSGGGLQETQYFGPGTRLLVL.

The chain joins TRBV29-1 to TRBJ1-1; no firm D call. The V end was cut by 4 bases, the J end by 5 bases, with 14 bases between. Germline V gene data show CDR1 as SQVTM and CDR2 as ANQGSEA. The CDR3 consists of 13 residues. In DNA, the CDR3 is TGCAGCGTTGTAAAGCAGAGTAAGACTGAAGCTTTCTTT. As protein: CSVVKQSKTEAFF.

V and J are TRBV4-3 and TRBJ2-3, with 7 positions matching TRBD1. V shed 3 bases, J shed 3 bases, and the junction held 15 bases outside the gene matches. Germline V CDR1 and CDR2: LGHNA, YSLEER. The CDR3 covers 18 residues. The chain's CDR3 is CASSQSLPLGTVTDTQYF. The CDR3 nucleotides are TGCGCCAGCAGCCAGTCCCTTCCACTGGGGACAGTTACAGATACGCAGTATTTT.

The J gene is TRBJ2-7, the V gene TRBV5-4; the D is unclear. The length of the CDR3 is 14 residues. V was trimmed by 0 bases and J by 1 base, leaving 8 bases between them. Germline CDR1 SGHNT, CDR2 YYREEE (reference sequence). CDR3 nucleotide sequence: TGTGCCAGCAGCTTGGCTATTGGTTCCTACGAGCAGTACTTC. Translating it yields CASSLAIGSYEQYF.

V is TRBV20-1 and J is TRBJ2-5; TRBD2 aligns across 7 bases. V lost 5 bases and J lost 1; bases outside the gene matches: 7. The CDR3 extends over 14 amino acids. Per germline, CDR1 DFQATT and CDR2 SNEGSKA (reference sequence). This CDR3 is CSAASGEIQETQYF. The CDR3 DNA sequence: TGCAGTGCTGCAAGCGGGGAGATCCAAGAGACCCAGTACTTC.

V usage is TRBV15 and J usage is TRBJ2-7; D gene ambiguous. Germline loops: CDR1 LNHNV, CDR2 YYDKDF (reference sequence). Trimming pared 1 base from V and 3 bases from J, leaving 10 bases between. The CDR3 runs to 14 residues. As DNA, the CDR3 is TGTGCCACCAGCAGAGTGGACGGCGGCTACGAGCAGTACTTC. Translating gives CATSRVDGGYEQYF.

This rearrangement joins TRBV20-1 to TRBJ1-3; TRBD1 matches at 7 bases. V shed 3 bases and J 0 bases; nucleotides not matched to a gene: 2. CDR3 size: 14 residues. Germline CDR1 DFQATT, CDR2 SNEGSKA (reference sequence). The CDR3 DNA follows: TGCAGTGCTAGCCGGGACAGCTCTGGAAACACCATATATTTT. Amino acids: CSASRDSSGNTIYF.

The chain combines TRBV20-1 with TRBJ1-5; weak D call: TRBD1 (5 bases). The V end lost 2 bases, the J end lost 7 bases, and 9 bases lay between the germline ends. This CDR3 has 12 residues. Germline V CDR1 and CDR2: DFQATT, SNEGSKA (reference sequence). Here the CDR3 reads CSARQGDQPQHF. CDR3 bases: TGCAGTGCTAGACAGGGAGACCAGCCCCAGCATTTT.

The chain links TRBV5-1 to TRBJ2-1; a possible D gene is TRBD2 (6 bases). V shed 2 bases and J shed 1 base, with 16 bases lying between them. CDR1 and CDR2 (germline): SGHRS, YFSETQ. The CDR3 is 17 amino acids. As DNA, the CDR3 is TGCGCCAGCAGCTTTGAGTCCGGGACTGGTTCCTACAATGAGCAGTTCTTC. It specifies CASSFESGTGSYNEQFF.

The chain joins TRBV18 to TRBJ2-6; 8 positions agree with TRBD1. The ends lost 2 bases at V and 4 bases at J; junction bases unmatched: 10. The length of the CDR3 is 18 residues. Germline V gives CDR1 KGHSH, CDR2 LQKENI. CDR3 nucleotide sequence: TGTGCCAGCTCACCAGCCGGGACAGGTCTGAGAGGGGCCAACGTCCTGACTTTC. This gives the protein CASSPAGTGLRGANVLTF.

This chain links TRBV12-3 or TRBV12-4 with TRBJ2-1; D not resolved. The CDR3 runs 13 residues. Trimming took off 6 bases at V and 0 bases at J, with 6 bases between the two ends. CDR3 region: CASRLDSYNEQFF. CDR3 bases: TGTGCCAGCAGACTTGACTCCTACAATGAGCAGTTCTTC.

The J gene is TRBJ2-3, the V gene TRBV20-1; D is perhaps TRBD1 (5 bases). Trimming pared 6 bases from V and 10 bases from J, leaving 23 bases between. The CDR3 is made up of 14 amino acids. Germline-derived CDR1 and CDR2 are DFQATT and SNEGSKA (reference sequence). Here the CDR3 reads CSAVPGQGIDPQYF. The CDR3 DNA is TGCAGTGCCGTGCCCGGGCAGGGTATTGATCCGCAGTATTTT.

CDR3 bases: TGTGCCTGTGAAGGGACTAGCGGACAAGAGACCCAGTACTTC. Its protein is CACEGTSGQETQYF. The chain couples TRBV30 to TRBJ2-5; 11 nucleotides agree with TRBD2. Trimming cost V 6 bases and J 2 bases; bases outside gene matches: 5. The CDR3 spans 14 residues. Per the germline V gene, CDR1 is GTSNPN and CDR2 is SVGIG (reference sequence).

This clonotype was seen a single time. This chain joins TRBV7-8 and TRBJ2-5; D uncertain. From germline, CDR1 is SGHVS and CDR2 FQNEAQ. V lost 4 bases to trimming and J lost 2 bases, with 8 bases between them. This CDR3 spans 13 amino acids. CDR3 nucleotide sequence: TGTGCCAGCAGCTACATCGGGCAAGAGACCCAGTACTTC. Residues: CASSYIGQETQYF.

The rearrangement links TRBV9 to TRBJ2-1; 10 bases agree with TRBD2. Germline assignment: CDR1 SGDLS and CDR2 YYNGEE. V was pared by 0 bases and J by 2 bases, with 5 bases of the junction left unmatched. This CDR3 region has 17 residues. The CDR3 bases are TGTGCCAGCAGCGTAGGACTAGCGGGTTTCCCCTACAATGAGCAGTTCTTC. It codes for CASSVGLAGFPYNEQFF.